The 26 T cell receptor beta chains below all came from one sample that was sequenced in a study of hypomethylating agent response in myelodysplastic syndrome. Sequenced by immunoSEQ multiplex PCR; TCRdb stores in-frame clones only, minus some. The table has about 6,000 clones, approximately 82% seen once. The sample here was bone marrow, taken before or after starting hypomethylating agent treatment for myelodysplastic syndrome (not recorded which). The origin of the receptors is a human donor with myelodysplastic syndrome.

The chain employs TRBV30 and TRBJ2-2, with TRBD1 identical over 8 bases. With 3 bases clipped from V and 7 bases from J, the junction kept 10 bases outside the gene matches. Germline CDR1 is GTSNPN and CDR2 is SVGIG (reference sequence). The CDR3 runs 15 residues. The CDR3 sequence is CAWREDRADVGELFF. CDR3 DNA: TGTGCCTGGAGGGAGGACAGGGCTGACGTCGGGGAGCTGTTTTTT.

Here the CDR3 reads CASSAEDLETQYF. CDR3 in DNA: TGTGCCAGCAGCGCCGAGGACCTGGAGACCCAGTACTTC. The V gene is TRBV7-9, the J gene TRBJ2-5; D gene unclear. The germline V gene encodes CDR1 SEHNR and CDR2 FQNEAQ (reference sequence). Trimming shortened V by 5 bases and J by 5 bases, and 12 bases separated the two germline ends. The CDR3 has 13 residues.

Here the CDR3 DNA reads TGTGCCAGCAATTTACTGGACAGGGACAAGAGTCATGAGCAGTTCTTC. This encodes CASNLLDRDKSHEQFF. The rearrangement uses TRBV6-6 and TRBJ2-1; 8 bases map to TRBD1. CDR3 size: 16 residues. Trimming removed 7 bases from V and 8 bases from J; junction bases left unmatched: 16. Germline CDR1 reads MNHNY; CDR2 reads SVGAGI (reference sequence).

This clone is categorized as medium-sized. V is TRBV10-2 and J is TRBJ1-1, with D tentatively TRBD1 (6 bases). The CDR3 length is 13 residues. Germline V gives CDR1 WSHSY, CDR2 SAAADI. V dropped 7 bases and J dropped 4 bases, with 13 bases sitting between them. DNA for the CDR3: TGCGCCAGCAAACAGGGCGTAGGCACTGAAGCTTTCTTT. As protein: CASKQGVGTEAFF.

The chain carries TRBV5-6 and TRBJ1-2; 8 nucleotides align to TRBD1. V shed 2 bases, J shed 4 bases, and the junction held 4 bases outside the gene matches. The CDR3 runs to 14 residues. Germline values: CDR1 SGHDT, CDR2 YYEEEE. The CDR3 region is CASSLKTGAYGYTF. The DNA for the CDR3 is TGTGCCAGCAGCTTAAAGACAGGGGCCTATGGCTACACCTTC.

This chain joins TRBV5-1 and TRBJ1-6, with 7 bases fitting TRBD1. J lost 8 bases, V lost 4 bases, and 6 bases had no gene match. The CDR3 consists of 14 residues. Per the germline V gene, CDR1 is SGHRS and CDR2 is YFSETQ. This CDR3 reads CASSVGQPDSPLHF. CDR3 coding DNA: TGCGCCAGCAGCGTGGGACAGCCAGATTCACCCCTCCACTTT.

The J gene is TRBJ1-6, the V gene TRBV9; D unresolved. Germline CDR1 and CDR2: SGDLS and YYNGEE. V shed 2 bases and J shed 7 bases, with 4 bases lying between them. This CDR3 has 12 residues. CDR3 loop: CASSVANSPLHF. As DNA, the CDR3 is TGTGCCAGCAGCGTGGCGAATTCACCCCTCCACTTT.

The rearrangement uses TRBV9 and TRBJ2-2; TRBD2 aligns across 7 bases. J lost 2 bases, V lost 3 bases, and 7 bases had no gene match. Per the germline V gene, CDR1 is SGDLS and CDR2 is YYNGEE. The CDR3 runs to 16 residues. CDR3 loop: CASSENLADNTGELFF. In DNA, the CDR3 is TGTGCCAGCAGCGAAAATCTAGCGGACAACACCGGGGAGCTGTTTTTT.

The chain uses TRBV5-1 and TRBJ2-7; no clear D. The CDR3 spans 14 residues. Germline V gene data show CDR1 as SGHRS and CDR2 as YFSETQ. Deletions cut 2 bases from V and 5 bases from J, with 14 bases between. Here the CDR3 reads CASSFGTQGHEQYF. The CDR3 nucleotides are TGCGCCAGCAGCTTCGGTACTCAAGGCCACGAGCAGTACTTC.

The chain links TRBV27 to TRBJ2-7; D uncertain. This CDR3 has 14 amino acids. V lost 4 bases to trimming and J lost 0 bases, with 10 bases between them. CDR1 and CDR2 from the germline V gene are MNHEY and SMNVEV (reference sequence). CDR3 in DNA: TGTGCCAGCAGTTCCTGGGCTGTCTCCTACGAGCAGTACTTC. It encodes CASSSWAVSYEQYF.

This chain connects TRBV18 to TRBJ2-1; D unclear. The germline V gene encodes CDR1 KGHSH and CDR2 LQKENI. V was clipped by 3 bases and J by 3 bases, with 3 bases between them. The CDR3 is 12 amino acids. The chain's CDR3 is CASSPGYNEQFF. The CDR3 DNA sequence: TGTGCCAGCTCACCGGGCTACAATGAGCAGTTCTTC.

The CDR3 is CASSRSRQSGEQYF. For the CDR3, the DNA is TGTGCCAGCAGTCGCAGCAGGCAGAGCGGGGAGCAGTACTTC. V is TRBV6-5 and J is TRBJ2-7; tentative D call: TRBD2 (6 bases). V was pared by 5 bases and J by 7 bases, with 18 bases between. The CDR3 is 14 residues long. The germline gives CDR1 MNHEY, CDR2 SVGAGI.

This clone was recorded only once. The chain is built from TRBV27 and TRBJ1-3; a possible D gene is TRBD1 (6 bases). The CDR3 sequence is 14 residues long. The V gene's germline CDR1 is MNHEY and CDR2 SMNVEV (reference sequence). V was trimmed by 5 bases and J by 2 bases, leaving 10 bases between them. The CDR3 DNA reads as TGTGCCAGCAGTCCCACAGGGCCTGGAAACACCATATATTTT. This translates into CASSPTGPGNTIYF.

The J gene is TRBJ2-2, the V gene TRBV29-1; 7 nucleotides agree with TRBD1. The CDR3 has 14 residues. J was trimmed by 2 bases and V by 3 bases; bases with no gene match: 3. Germline CDR1 SQVTM, CDR2 ANQGSEA. For the CDR3, the DNA is TGCAGCGTTGAGGGGACAGCTAACACCGGGGAGCTGTTTTTT. Encoded protein: CSVEGTANTGELFF.

This chain links TRBV5-1 with TRBJ1-4, with no clear D. Germline-derived CDR1 and CDR2 are SGHRS and YFSETQ. V dropped 1 base and J dropped 4 bases, with 14 bases sitting between them. This CDR3 has 16 residues. As DNA, the CDR3 is TGCGCCAGCAGCTTGTCTCCGGGGTTCGGTAATGAAAAACTGTTTTTT. This codes for CASSLSPGFGNEKLFF.

V and J are TRBV11-2 and TRBJ2-6, with D unclear. CDR1 is SGHAT and CDR2 is FQNNGV in the germline V gene. V was shortened by 5 bases and J by 0 bases, with 5 bases between the two germline ends. There are 14 residues in the CDR3. The CDR3 is CASSGSSGANVLTF. In nucleotides, the CDR3 is TGTGCCAGCAGCGGCTCCTCTGGGGCCAACGTCCTGACTTTC.

This chain uses TRBV7-2 with TRBJ2-7; no clear D gene. The V end was cut by 4 bases, the J end by 0 bases, with 4 bases between. CDR1 and CDR2 (germline): SGHTA, FQGNSA. The CDR3 extends over 12 amino acids. CDR3 DNA: TGTGCCAGCAGCTCCAGCTCCTACGAGCAGTACTTC. It is translated as CASSSSSYEQYF.

The chain's CDR3 is CASSPDRLSETQYF. CDR3 DNA sequence: TGTGCCAGCAGCCCGGACAGGCTCTCTGAGACCCAGTACTTC. The chain combines TRBV11-2 with TRBJ2-5, with 7 bases matching TRBD1. The V gene end was trimmed by 5 bases and the J gene end by 5 bases; junction bases not matched to a gene: 8. This CDR3 is 14 amino acids long. Germline V gives CDR1 SGHAT, CDR2 FQNNGV.

The genes are TRBV10-1 and TRBJ1-1; 7 bases match TRBD1. This CDR3 has 14 amino acids. Germline assignment: CDR1 WNHNN and CDR2 SYGVQD (reference sequence). V shed 3 bases and J 11 bases; nucleotides not matched to a gene: 12. Here the CDR3 DNA reads TGCGCCAGCAGTGACCTGGGTGAGGGGGCCGAGGCTTTCTTT. It yields the protein CASSDLGEGAEAFF.

The chain is built from TRBV5-4 and TRBJ2-7; 10 bases match TRBD1. Unmatched junction bases numbered 4, after V lost 5 bases and J lost 2 bases. Germline V CDR1 and CDR2: SGHNT, YYREEE (reference sequence). CDR3 length equals 14 residues. The CDR3 DNA reads TGTGCCAGCAGGGCCGGGACAGGGGCCTACGAGCAGTACTTC. Amino acid sequence: CASRAGTGAYEQYF.

The chain uses TRBV7-2 and TRBJ1-5; 8 bases are shared with TRBD1. CDR1 is SGHTA and CDR2 is FQGNSA in the germline V gene. V lost 3 bases and J lost 6; bases outside the gene matches: 7. This CDR3 contains 15 residues. CDR3 loop: CASSLMTGVRQPQHF. The CDR3 nucleotides read TGTGCCAGCAGCTTGATGACAGGGGTACGTCAGCCCCAGCATTTT.

This chain uses TRBV29-1 with TRBJ2-1; 13 bases are shared with TRBD2. The CDR3 length is 13 residues. V was pared by 7 bases and J by 9 bases, with 6 bases of the junction left unmatched. Germline values: CDR1 SQVTM, CDR2 ANQGSEA. The CDR3 coding sequence is TGCAGCGAGAGAGGACTAGCGGGGGCTGAGCAGTTCTTC. Protein product: CSERGLAGAEQFF.

This clone was detected once. This sequence joins TRBV5-6 and TRBJ2-2; D ambiguous. This CDR3 spans 14 amino acids. V was pared by 2 bases and J by 1 base, with 6 bases between. Germline loops: CDR1 SGHDT, CDR2 YYEEEE. The CDR3, as DNA: TGTGCCAGCAGCTTTACCCGGAACACCGGGGAGCTGTTTTTT. Its translation is CASSFTRNTGELFF. Looking up the rest from reference TRBV5-6 and TRBJ2-2 gives the full variable domain: DAGVTQSPTHLIKTRGQQVTLRCSPKSGHDTVSWYQQALGQGPQFIFQYYEEEERQRGNFPDRFSGHQFPNYSSELNVNALLLGDSALYLCASSFTRNTGELFFGEGSRLTVL.

This chain links TRBV5-1 with TRBJ1-2; D may be TRBD1 (6 bases). The length of the CDR3 is 14 residues. The germline V gene encodes CDR1 SGHRS and CDR2 YFSETQ. With 0 bases removed from V and 2 bases from J, the gap between germline ends came to 8 bases. CDR3 protein: CASSLEGGNYGYTF. The CDR3 bases are TGCGCCAGCAGCTTGGAAGGGGGGAACTATGGCTACACCTTC.

The rearrangement uses TRBV4-1 and TRBJ2-7, with 8 bases that match TRBD2. The CDR3 length is 15 residues. The germline V gene encodes CDR1 MGHRA and CDR2 YSYEKL. V dropped 4 bases and J dropped 4; count of bases not matched to a gene: 9. In DNA, the CDR3 is TGCGCCAGCAGCCGGTGGGCGGGGGGATATTACGAGCAGTACTTC. It codes for CASSRWAGGYYEQYF.

The J gene is TRBJ2-3, the V gene TRBV19; 8 bases map to TRBD1. V gave up 2 bases and J gave up 2 bases; unmatched junction bases: 6. The CDR3 runs to 16 residues. Germline V gene data show CDR1 as LNHDA and CDR2 as SQIVND (reference sequence). The CDR3 sequence is CASSILGTGFTDTQYF. The CDR3 DNA follows: TGTGCCAGTAGTATACTGGGGACAGGATTCACAGATACGCAGTATTTT.